The clone carrying this T cell receptor beta chain was counted at least ten times. Antigen: not known. TCRdb processed the RACE reads anew with MiXCR; each CDR3 protein has one entry. The sample consists of 50,000 or so distinct CDR3 sequences, about 9% of them appearing once. This sample is part of a study of human T cells and chemical hapten exposure. About the study: A roughly 2 cm by roughly 2 cm inner upper arm patch received 2% DPC for sensitization.

The study's findings and limits: PT1 expanded TCR counts and patch test score correlated positively.

Per the germline V gene, CDR1 is SGHRS and CDR2 is YFSETQ. This CDR3 has 16 residues. V lost 3 bases and J lost 3; bases outside the gene matches: 4. The time point is: patch test 1, 2 weeks after DPC sensitization. Treatment meaning: therapeutic diphenylcyclopropenone sensitization with weekly scalp DPC. Patches went on only after blood had been drawn each time. Each donor was an alopecia patient between 18 and 70 years of age who qualified for DPC. Sequenced here: whole blood, sampled in connection with sensitization to the hapten diphenylcyclopropenone (DPC). The sequence derives from a woman in her forties or fifties with alopecia areata. Some clones in this sample may be carry-over from other donors' samples. The chain couples TRBV5-1 to TRBJ2-3, with 13 bases fitting TRBD2. The CDR3 region is CASSSLAGGETDTQYF. The CDR3 DNA sequence: TGCGCCAGCAGCTCACTAGCGGGAGGGGAAACAGATACGCAGTATTTT.